This entry features one TCR beta chain sequence. Assay used: immunoSEQ multiplex PCR; TCRdb lists only in-frame clones, some missing. The sample has about 67,000 clones, roughly 90% seen once. This sample was taken from a study of T cell changes during pregnancy in multiple sclerosis. After removal of 5 bases from V and 5 bases from J, the junction contained 20 bases not matched to a gene. The V gene's germline CDR1 is SGHTA and CDR2 FQGNSA. This CDR3 is 18 amino acids long. The sample consisted of peripheral blood, taken in the second trimester of pregnancy. The chain recombines TRBV7-2 with TRBJ2-5, with 7 bases fitting TRBD2. This TCR came from a female donor with multiple sclerosis, enrolled in a pregnancy study. The CDR3 DNA is TGTGCCAGCAGCCGAAACCCAAGCCAGGCCGTGGGGGGGGAGACCCAGTACTTC. This encodes CASSRNPSQAVGGETQYF. Full variable domain (outside the CDR3, taken from reference TRBV7-2 and TRBJ2-5): GAGVSQSPSNKVTEKGKDVELRCDPISGHTALYWYRQSLGQGLEFLIYFQGNSAPDKSGLPSDRFSAERTGGSVSTLTIQRTQQEDSAVYLCASSRNPSQAVGGETQYFGPGTRLLVL.